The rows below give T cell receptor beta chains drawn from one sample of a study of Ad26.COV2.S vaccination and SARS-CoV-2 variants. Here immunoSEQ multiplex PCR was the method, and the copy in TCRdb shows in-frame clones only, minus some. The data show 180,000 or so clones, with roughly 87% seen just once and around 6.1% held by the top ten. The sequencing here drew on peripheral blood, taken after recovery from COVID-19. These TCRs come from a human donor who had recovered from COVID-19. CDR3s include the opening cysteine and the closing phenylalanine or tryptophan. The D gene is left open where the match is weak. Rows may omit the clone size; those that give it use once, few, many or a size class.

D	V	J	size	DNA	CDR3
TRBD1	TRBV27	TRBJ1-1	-	TGTGCCAGCAGTCCCCAGACAGGGGGCGCCGAGAGGTCTGAAGCTTTCTTT	CASSPQTGGAERSEAFF
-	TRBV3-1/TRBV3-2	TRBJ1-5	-	TGTGCCAGCAGCCCCTACGGGGGGGCCCCTTCCAGCAATCAGCCCCAGCATTTT	CASSPYGGAPSSNQPQHF
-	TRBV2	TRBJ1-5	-	TGTGCCAGCAGTTTAAGACAAAATAGCAATCAGCCCCAGCATTTT	CASSLRQNSNQPQHF
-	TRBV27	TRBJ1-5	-	TGTGCCAGCAGTTTACTCGCCGGGGATAGCAATCAGCCCCAGCATTTT	CASSLLAGDSNQPQHF
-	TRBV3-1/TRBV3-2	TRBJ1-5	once	TGTGCCAGCAGCGAGTCAAAAAATCAGCCCCAGCATTTT	CASSESKNQPQHF
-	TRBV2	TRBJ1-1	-	TGTGCCAGCAGGGGGCGCGCGTGGGGTGAAGCTTTCTTT	CASRGRAWGEAFF
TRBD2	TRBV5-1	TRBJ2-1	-	TGCGCCAGCAGCGTTGCGACTAGCGGTAGCAATGAGCAGTTCTTC	CASSVATSGSNEQFF
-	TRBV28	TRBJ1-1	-	TGTGCCAGCTTTACAGGCACTGAAGCTTTCTTT	CASFTGTEAFF
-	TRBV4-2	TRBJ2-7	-	TGTGCCAGCAGCCAAGAGGGGCAGGGGAGCTCCTACGAGCAGTACTTC	CASSQEGQGSSYEQYF
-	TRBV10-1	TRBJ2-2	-	TGCGCCAGCAGTGAAAGGCGGCAGTTCACCGGGGAGCTGTTTTTT	CASSERRQFTGELFF
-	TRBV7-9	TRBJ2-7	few	TGTGCCAGCAGATCCTCTAGGGGGATCGGCTACGAGCAGTACTTC	CASRSSRGIGYEQYF
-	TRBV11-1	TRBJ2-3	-	TGTGCCAGCAGCCGACGGGACTTCCGTAGCACAGATACGCAGTATTTT	CASSRRDFRSTDTQYF
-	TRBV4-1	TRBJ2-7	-	TGCGCCAGCAGCCAAGAATCGAGAGTGAGCGGCTCCTACGAGCAGTACTTC	CASSQESRVSGSYEQYF
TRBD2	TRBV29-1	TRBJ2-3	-	TGCAGCGTTGGAGGCGGGGGGGCTGCAGATACGCAGTATTTT	CSVGGGGAADTQYF
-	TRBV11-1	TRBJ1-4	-	TGTGCCAGCGCTGGTGGAGGAGTAGGTGAAAAACTGTTTTTT	CASAGGGVGEKLFF
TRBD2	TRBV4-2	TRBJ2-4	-	TGTGCCAGCAGCCAACTGCTAGCGGGGGGGTCTGGAAACATTCAGTACTTC	CASSQLLAGGSGNIQYF
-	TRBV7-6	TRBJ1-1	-	TGTGCCAGCAGCTCACAGGGTTACTTGAACACTGAAGCTTTCTTT	CASSSQGYLNTEAFF
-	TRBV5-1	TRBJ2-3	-	TGCGCCAGCAGCTTGGACAGGGACACAGATACGCAGTATTTT	CASSLDRDTDTQYF
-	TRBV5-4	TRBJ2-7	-	TGTGCCAGCAGCTTGGTAGCAGAGCCCTACGAGCAGTACTTC	CASSLVAEPYEQYF
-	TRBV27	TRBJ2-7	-	TGTGCCAGCAGTTTGTTCGGAGAGAGCTCCTACGAGCAGTACTTC	CASSLFGESSYEQYF
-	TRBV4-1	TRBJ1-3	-	TGCGCCAGCAGCCGCTCGGGCGAAGGGGTCCCAGACACCATATATTTT	CASSRSGEGVPDTIYF
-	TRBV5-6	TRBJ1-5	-	TGTGCCAGCAGCTTGGGCGCAGGGCCTCGACCCCAGCATTTT	CASSLGAGPRPQHF
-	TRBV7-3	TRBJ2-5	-	TGTGCCAGCAGCTCAGGGATCCAAGAGACCCAGTACTTC	CASSSGIQETQYF
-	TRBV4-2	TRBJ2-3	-	TGTGCCAGCAGACTGACCGGGACCCCAGGAGATACGCAGTATTTT	CASRLTGTPGDTQYF
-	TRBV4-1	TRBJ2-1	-	TGCGCCAGCAGCTTATCGACAGAATCCTCCTACAATGAGCAGTTCTTC	CASSLSTESSYNEQFF
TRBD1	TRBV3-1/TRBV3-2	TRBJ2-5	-	TGTGCCAGCAGCCCACGGGACAGGGTGCCAGCGGGGCTACAAGAGACCCAGTACTTC	CASSPRDRVPAGLQETQYF
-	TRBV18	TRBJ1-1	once	TGTGCCAGCTCACCCTCAACGACTCCAAACACTGAAGCTTTCTTT	CASSPSTTPNTEAFF
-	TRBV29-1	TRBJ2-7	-	TGCAGCGTTGCCGGGACAAGCTCCTACGAGCAGTACTTC	CSVAGTSSYEQYF
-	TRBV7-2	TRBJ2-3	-	TGTGCCAGCAGCTTAGTTATAGCTGACACAGATACGCAGTATTTT	CASSLVIADTDTQYF
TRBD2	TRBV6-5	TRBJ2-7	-	TGTGCCAGCAGTTTCCGGACTAGCGGGAGTGAGCAGTACTTC	CASSFRTSGSEQYF
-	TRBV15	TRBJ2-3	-	TGTGCCACCAGCAGCAGGGTCATCAGCACAGATACGCAGTATTTT	CATSSRVISTDTQYF
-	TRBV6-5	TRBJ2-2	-	TGTGCCAGCAGTCGGGGACTTTACACCGGGGAGCTGTTTTTT	CASSRGLYTGELFF
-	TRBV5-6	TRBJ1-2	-	TGTGCCAGCAGCTTGGATGGTCGGGGAAATGGCTACACCTTC	CASSLDGRGNGYTF
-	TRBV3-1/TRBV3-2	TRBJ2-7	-	TGTGCCAGCAGCCAGCAGGGGGAGCAGTACTTC	CASSQQGEQYF
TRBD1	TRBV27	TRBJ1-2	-	TGTGCCAGCAGACAGGGGGGTGGTAACTATGGCTACACCTTC	CASRQGGGNYGYTF
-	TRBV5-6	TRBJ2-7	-	TGTGCCAGCAGCTTGGGTCCGGGGGACTCCTACGAGCAGTACTTC	CASSLGPGDSYEQYF
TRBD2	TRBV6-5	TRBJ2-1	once	TGTGCCAGCAGGGTTTCCTCTAGCGGTCGGAATGAGCAGTTCTTC	CASRVSSSGRNEQFF
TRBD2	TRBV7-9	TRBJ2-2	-	TGTGCCAGCAGCGTGACTAGCCCGAACACCGGGGAGCTGTTTTTT	CASSVTSPNTGELFF
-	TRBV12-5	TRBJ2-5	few	TGTGCTAGTGGTTTGGGACTAGGACAAGAGACCCAGTACTTC	CASGLGLGQETQYF
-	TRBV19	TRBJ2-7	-	TGTGCCAGTAGTAGAACTAGCTCCTACGAGCAGTACTTC	CASSRTSSYEQYF
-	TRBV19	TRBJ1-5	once	TGTGCCTCCCGGGGCGGCGGGCCCCAGCATTTT	CASRGGGPQHF